Detailed here is one T cell receptor beta chain. This specimen belongs to a study of blood T cell repertoires in COVID-19. Germline lookup yields CDR1 KGHDR and CDR2 SFDVKD. Trimming removed 7 bases at V and 4 bases at J, with 21 bases between. This CDR3 is 16 amino acids long. Authors' data handling: From reference gene primer amplification, estimates of nucleated cell counts were derived. The protocol was immunoSEQ multiplex PCR, while the TCRdb copy is restricted to in-frame clones and leaves out a portion. V, J and clone size were drawn from that table, and D and trimming were deduced from the DNA. The sample includes about 200,000 clones, roughly 86% of them seen just once.

This TCR came from a man aged 55 to 69 with acute or convalescent COVID-19. V is TRBV24-1 and J is TRBJ1-1, with a tentative D call TRBD1 (6 bases). The sequencing input was peripheral blood. This chain's CDR3 is CATRGAGGALPTEAFF. CDR3 nucleotides: TGTGCCACCAGGGGGGCGGGGGGCGCGTTGCCCACTGAAGCTTTCTTT.